This T cell receptor beta chain was captured in a study of breast tumors, draining lymph nodes, adjacent tissues. Breast cancer patients provided tissue from their axillary draining lymph nodes. Unmatched junction bases numbered 6, after V lost 2 bases and J lost 2 bases. Per germline, CDR1 LGHDT and CDR2 YNNKEL (reference sequence). The CDR3 totals 17 residues. Each CDR3 protein gets one entry after TCRdb re-called the multiplex PCR reads with MiXCR. The table shows 83,000 or so distinct CDR3 sequences, with about 21% occurring only once. This clonotype showed up just a few times. Sequencing used axillary lymph node tissue. This sequence joins TRBV3-1 and TRBJ2-1, with 10 nucleotides matching TRBD2. The sequence was collected from a female donor with breast cancer. Some clones in this sample may be carry-over from other donors' samples. CDR3 amino acids: CASSQIGLAATYNEQFF. The CDR3 DNA reads as TGTGCCAGCAGCCAAATAGGACTAGCGGCTACCTACAATGAGCAGTTCTTC.